This entry is about one TCR beta chain. This clone was picked up one time. Its cognate antigen has yet to be identified. Nothing much larger sits one base from this clone, and base qualities are not available. These data come from a study of cytomegalovirus exposure and HLA in healthy donors (dated by TCRdb to 2015 to 2018). Looking at the study overall: In an earlier analysis of fewer than 750 of the donors, 276 Gb of sequence data and 95 million to 130 million unique TCR beta sequences from 150 million to 200 million T cells were reported. About 330 gigabases of sequencing data and 91 million or so unique TCR sequences made up an early release that covered nearly 650 HLA-typed donors. Of the approximately 400 genotyped donors, roughly 80% fell in the genetic ancestry cluster associated with self-reported Caucasian donors. The study aimed to test whether cataloging public T cell receptors could reveal signatures of past pathogen exposure. The T cell repertoires of some 670 subjects were profiled by immunosequencing and related to cytomegalovirus serostatus. Besides the first cohort of hundreds of subjects, a separate validation cohort made up of about 120 different subjects was used. To predict cytomegalovirus infection status, the study brought together high-throughput TCR immunosequencing, statistical association of individual TCRs with disease status, and machine learning. In a later analysis, previously published TCR beta repertoires from 670 or so donors were re-analyzed and high-resolution HLA genotyping was added so that TCR occurrence patterns could be studied. In the later analysis, no new phenotypic data were used to find candidate immune exposures; instead, reliance was placed on TCR beta sequences and their occurrence across donors. An earlier analysis of 587 of the donors used high-throughput TCR beta sequencing to judge whether each TCR beta V gene segment behaved as functional or pseudogenic. Donor age, sex, ethnicity and CMV serostatus were collected together with the repertoire data. A later genetic analysis took genome-wide SNP genotypes for about three fifths of the 666 donors and used that subset as a discovery cohort. Every discovery cohort repertoire had been produced on one sequencing platform. Both class I and class II loci were covered by HLA typing, at four-digit resolution. Typing coverage varied by locus: roughly 629-640 donors for A, B, C, DRB1 and DQB1; some 520 for DQA1; about 570 for DPA1; approximately 450 for DPB1. About 5 DR-DQ haplotypes were handled as single units for association and clustering, since linkage in the cohort was strong. Among roughly 400 genotyped donors of the cohort, an average of approximately 200,000 unique TCR beta nucleotide sequences was sequenced per donor, of which approximately 19% were non-productive.

Broad study findings and their caveats: According to a later analysis, parvovirus B19, influenza, CMV and Epstein-Barr virus appeared linked to several top co-occurrence clusters. Linkage disequilibrium might explain the correlated functional status among segregating V segments, but an unknown experimental factor could not be excluded. Most TCR sequences were seen in very few donors, while some public TCRs were found in many individuals. In a later analysis, some 18,000 TCR beta sequences were associated with specific HLA alleles at a false discovery rate of 0.05. The classifier was reported to diagnose cytomegalovirus status with high specificity and sensitivity in both the original cohort and the validation cohort. A later genetic analysis associated a missense DCLRE1C variant with V-gene and J-gene trimming of TCR beta chains, and an independent cohort replicated the association. A total of roughly 160 TCR beta chains were listed by the study as associated with cytomegalovirus. CMV serostatus was the only immune exposure information available for the cohort. A further reported finding was that TCR beta sequences accurately predicted the HLA-A and HLA-B alleles for most subjects in the first cohort. Because counts were too low, some 17 rarely observed V segments, including chromosome 9 orphons, were excluded from the earlier analysis of some 590 of the donors. Because some donors lacked HLA typing at each locus, the association tests relied only on the typed subset. According to a later genetic analysis, donors in an Asian-associated ancestry cluster had fewer N-insertions in productive TCRs than the approximately 610-donor mean. In an earlier analysis of roughly 500 of the donors, most TCR beta V segments appeared in productive rearrangements about 87% or about 30% of the time, broadly matching IMGT annotations. In a later analysis, most CMV-associated TCR beta chains were found to appear HLA-restricted, with HLA associations seemingly driven largely by CMV exposure. Presence/absence analyses assumed roughly uniform sequencing depth across donors, an assumption that may not hold. A cluster of highly shared sequence variants was judged likely to be a technical artifact of the sequencing pipeline. In a later analysis, the rate of TCR association differed among HLA loci, with DRB1 alleles having the most associated TCRs and HLA-C alleles having the fewest. A few of the identified cytomegalovirus-associated TCR beta chains were confirmed in vitro to be specific for cytomegalovirus antigens. In this cohort, only TCR beta chains were sequenced, and detectable features were limited by the absence of alpha or paired-chain data. A later analysis found that HLA-associated TCR beta chains were more clonally expanded and had lower generation probabilities than equally common non-associated chains. The authors suggested that the approach could potentially be extended to other disease states and immunological phenotypes. Strong co-occurrence of HLA alleles, especially DR and DQ, made assigning TCR associations to individual alleles difficult. The 87-base-pair reads could not distinguish some IMGT-functional V segments, including TRBV6-2 and TRBV6-3, so those segments were excluded.

After removal of 0 bases from V and 9 bases from J, the junction retains 12 bases not matched to a gene. CDR1 and CDR2 were assigned from the germline V gene as LGHNA and YNFKEQ. The CDR3 runs 17 residues from the cysteine to the phenylalanine. The sequence is cut down to CDR3 DNA, 51 bases in frame from base 1. In total, 600 or so healthy bone marrow donors made up the cohort. At the time of sampling, all cohort members were nominally healthy, though unrecorded immune exposures were likely present. The donor tested CMV seronegative and was one of the 352 seronegative cohort members. A peripheral blood sample was provided by each donor, and peripheral blood mononuclear cells were used for TCR beta sequencing. Genomic DNA extraction from the blood cell samples was performed with the Qiagen DNeasy Blood Extraction Kit. Libraries were built with the immunoSEQ multiplex PCR assay. For the multiplex PCR, a mixture combining 60 forward primers for TCR Vbeta segments and 13 reverse primers for TCR Jbeta segments was used. The CDR3 region of rearranged TCR beta genes was amplified from genomic DNA with a multiplex PCR assay. The amplified TCR beta libraries were sequenced on the Illumina HiSeq System as 87-base-pair reads. Per the authors' processing: A later analysis tallied tens of millions of unique TCR beta chains across the 550 to 850 repertoires, and roughly 11 million of those chains were shared by two or more donors. Raw reads were error-corrected and collapsed into unique sequences with a nearest-neighbor algorithm that merged closely related sequences to remove PCR and sequencing errors. Alignment of CDR3 sequences to IMGT reference sequences was used to assign V, D and J gene segments. For a sequence to be retained, at least a six-nucleotide match to both a V gene segment and a J gene segment was required. Rearrangements were classified as productive when the CDR3 lacked stop codons and remained in frame with V and J, and all other rearrangements were classified as non-productive. CDR3 was defined according to IMGT convention as the region running from the second conserved V-encoded cysteine to the conserved J-encoded phenylalanine. The earlier analysis of some 550 of the donors excluded any sequence lacking an unambiguous match to a single V gene segment. An earlier analysis of several hundred of the donors called V segments functional above 56.7% productive rearrangements and segregating when the between-donor standard deviation exceeded 5%. A statistical classification framework was built for diagnosing cytomegalovirus status from the catalog of TCR beta chain sequences. A later analysis assigned V and J genes by comparing TCR nucleotide sequences with IMGT/GENE-DB human TR gene sequences. A later analysis assigned CDR3 sequences and most-parsimonious VDJ recombination scenarios with the TCRdist pipeline. In a later analysis, every TCR beta chain was defined by the combination of its CDR3 amino acid sequence and its V-gene family, and reads without a unique V-gene family were dropped. In a later analysis, 450 to 600 highly shared, low-generation-probability nucleotide sequences were removed to address suspected cross-contamination and a sequencing artifact. In a later analysis, a clonal expansion index was calculated for each public chain from normalized within-repertoire ranks of inferred template counts. A later analysis computed generation probabilities with a VDJ recombination model fitted to out-of-frame rearrangements, and checked the results against IGoR. In a later analysis, hypergeometric tests were used to score TCR-TCR, TCR-HLA and TCR-CMV co-occurrence, with a repertoire-size bias correction applied to TCR pairs. In a later analysis, false discovery rates were estimated by permuting HLA or CMV assignments 20 times. A later analysis grouped co-occurring TCRs with DBSCAN, adding TCRdist sequence similarity when clustering within HLA-allele-positive subsets. Repertoires with fewer than 30,000 or more than 120,000 public chains, plus five repertoires with anomalous nucleotide sharing, were excluded from co-occurrence clustering. The table was pulled from immuneACCESS by TCRdb, which kept in-frame rearrangements only. Such tables lose some clones; where checked, under half of the loss comes from unresolved V genes, and the rest has no known cause. That table furnishes V, J and clone size, whereas the DNA furnished D and trimming. The sample table contains fewer than 250,000 clones; only one count was recorded for about three quarters of them. The ten largest clones add up to about 1.7% of the sample.

The chain joins TRBV4-2 to TRBJ2-2; 8 of the junction bases match TRBD2. Sequenced: PBMCs. The sequence came from a male donor in good health and CMV-seronegative. The nucleotide sequence reads TGTGCCAGCAGCCAAGATCGGGGACTAGGGCTCCCCCGGGAGCTGTTTTTT. This gives the protein CASSQDRGLGLPRELFF.